One sample yielded the 30 T cell receptor beta chains listed below, sequenced in a study of cytomegalovirus exposure and HLA in healthy donors. Both 60 Vbeta primers and 13 Jbeta primers went into the PCR. TCRdb's table, derived via immunoSEQ multiplex PCR, lists solely in-frame clones and lacks some. The repertoire includes 85,000 to 100,000 clones, around 81% of them detected once, and approximately 4% sits in the top ten. Sequencing was carried out using PBMCs. The receptors come from a female donor in good health and CMV-seropositive.

The V and J genes are TRBV9 and TRBJ2-7, with 8 bases matching TRBD2. Per the germline V gene, CDR1 is SGDLS and CDR2 is YYNGEE. This CDR3 is built from 17 residues. The V gene end was trimmed by 0 bases and the J gene end by 4 bases; junction bases not matched to a gene: 12. The CDR3 region has the DNA TGTGCCAGCAGCGTAGGGGGTACGGGGGGGCTTGCGTACGAGCAGTACTTC. It encodes CASSVGGTGGLAYEQYF.

This clone was seen more than once but under ten times. At one of its ends the junction is not consistent with the germline gene, which may arise from a read error. The chain employs TRBV7-2 and TRBJ2-4, with TRBD2 as a possible D gene (5 bases). The CDR3 runs to 12 residues. Germline V gives CDR1 SGHTA, CDR2 FQGNSA. The CDR3 DNA reads TGTGCCAGCAGCTTAAGCACTAGGCCCCAGGACTTC. The encoded protein is CASSLSTRPQDF. The whole variable domain, filled in from reference TRBV7-2 and TRBJ2-4, reads GAGVSQSPSNKVTEKGKDVELRCDPISGHTALYWYRQSLGQGLEFLIYFQGNSAPDKSGLPSDRFSAERTGGSVSTLTIQRTQQEDSAVYLCASSLSTRPQDFGAGTRLSVL.

This clone occurred a few times. V usage is TRBV29-1 and J usage is TRBJ2-3, with a tentative D call TRBD1 (6 bases). The CDR3 has 16 amino acids. V shed 2 bases and J shed 2 bases, with 17 bases lying between them. The germline V gene encodes CDR1 SQVTM and CDR2 ANQGSEA. The CDR3 nucleotides are TGCAGCGTTGAAATGCCGACAGGCTTCTTCACAGATACGCAGTATTTT. It is translated as CSVEMPTGFFTDTQYF.

The chain uses TRBV19 and TRBJ2-1; 8 positions agree with TRBD2. Germline CDR1 reads LNHDA; CDR2 reads SQIVND (reference sequence). The CDR3 contains 16 residues. J lost 7 bases, V lost 7 bases, and 15 bases had no gene match. The CDR3 reads CASTPQIAGLGNEQFF. The CDR3 coding sequence is TGTGCCAGTACCCCTCAAATAGCGGGACTAGGGAATGAGCAGTTCTTC.

The J gene is TRBJ1-5, the V gene TRBV30; 8 bases are shared with TRBD1. The V segment lost 1 base and the J segment 1 base; nucleotides outside the gene matches: 6. This CDR3 spans 16 amino acids. From germline, CDR1 is GTSNPN and CDR2 SVGIG (reference sequence). The CDR3 DNA sequence: TGTGCCTGGAGTGCCAGGGGGCGGGTAAGCAATCAGCCCCAGCATTTT. It encodes CAWSARGRVSNQPQHF. Full variable domain (missing parts from reference TRBV30 and TRBJ1-5): SQTIHQWPATLVQPVGSPLSLECTVEGTSNPNLYWYRQAAGRGLQLLFYSVGIGQISSEVPQNLSASRPQDRQFILSSKKLLLSDSGFYLCAWSARGRVSNQPQHFGDGTRLSIL.

This clone was seen only once. The chain is built from TRBV7-9 and TRBJ2-7; D may be TRBD1 (5 bases). The CDR3 extends over 14 amino acids. With 5 bases removed from V and 0 bases from J, the gap between germline ends came to 11 bases. Germline values: CDR1 SEHNR, CDR2 FQNEAQ (reference sequence). Here the CDR3 DNA reads TGTGCCAGCAGCCGACTGACAGCCTCCTACGAGCAGTACTTC. This encodes CASSRLTASYEQYF.

The chain couples TRBV15 to TRBJ2-1; 11 bases are shared with TRBD2. This CDR3 is built from 15 residues. V was clipped by 3 bases and J by 9 bases; unmatched bases: 7. Germline V gene data show CDR1 as LNHNV and CDR2 as YYDKDF (reference sequence). The CDR3 nucleotides are TGTGCCACCAGCAGGGATGGACTAGCGGGTGGTGAGCAGTTCTTC. Amino acids: CATSRDGLAGGEQFF. The variable domain in full, with the rest retrieved from reference TRBV15 and TRBJ2-1, is DAMVIQNPRYQVTQFGKPVTLSCSQTLNHNVMYWYQQKSSQAPKLLFHYYDKDFNNEADTPDNFQSRRPNTSFCFLDIRSPGLGDTAMYLCATSRDGLAGGEQFFGPGTRLTVL.

This chain links TRBV2 with TRBJ2-7; D not certain. The germline V gene has CDR1 SNHLY and CDR2 FYNNEI. The ends were cut back, 4 bases at V and 2 bases at J, with 6 bases in the middle. The CDR3 sequence is 12 residues long. The CDR3 bases are TGTGCCAGCAGTGTCTCTCCCTACGAGCAGTACTTC. Translating gives CASSVSPYEQYF.

The chain uses TRBV28 and TRBJ1-5, with TRBD1 matching over 8 bases. The V gene end was trimmed by 3 bases and the J gene end by 9 bases; junction bases not matched to a gene: 7. Germline V gives CDR1 MDHEN, CDR2 SYDVKM. CDR3 size: 14 residues. This chain's CDR3 is CASSFTGGPGPQHF. CDR3 DNA: TGTGCCAGCAGTTTCACAGGGGGTCCGGGGCCCCAGCATTTT.

The genes are TRBV5-6 and TRBJ1-2; D not resolved. The CDR3 runs 14 residues. The germline V and J ends were trimmed by 1 base and 0 bases, with 7 bases remaining between them. Germline CDR1 reads SGHDT; CDR2 reads YYEEEE. The CDR3 protein is CASSLPGSNYGYTF. The CDR3 DNA reads as TGTGCCAGCAGCTTGCCGGGTTCTAACTATGGCTACACCTTC.

The rearrangement links TRBV6-5 to TRBJ2-1; tentative D call: TRBD1 (6 bases). Trimming removed 0 bases at V and 2 bases at J, with 11 bases between. CDR1 MNHEY and CDR2 SVGAGI come from the germline V gene. The CDR3 has 16 residues. The CDR3 loop reads CASSYSGQRAYNEQFF. The CDR3 DNA sequence: TGTGCCAGCAGTTACTCCGGACAGAGGGCCTACAATGAGCAGTTCTTC.

V gene TRBV18 combines with J gene TRBJ2-1; TRBD2 matches at 7 bases. J lost 8 bases, V lost 2 bases, and 9 bases had no gene match. Germline CDR1 is KGHSH and CDR2 is LQKENI. The CDR3 is 15 amino acids. CDR3 in amino acids: CASSPVRLAADEQFF. Here the CDR3 DNA reads TGTGCCAGCTCACCAGTCAGGCTAGCGGCAGATGAGCAGTTCTTC.

The V and J genes are TRBV2 and TRBJ1-3; D possibly corresponds to TRBD1 (5 bases). This CDR3 region has 14 residues. Trimming removed 3 bases from V and 4 bases from J, with 10 bases in between. CDR1 is SNHLY, CDR2 FYNNEI, per germline. Written as DNA, the CDR3 is TGTGCCAGCAGTGAGGTCTCAGGGGGAAACACCATATATTTT. Its translation is CASSEVSGGNTIYF.

V and J are TRBV4-1 and TRBJ1-2; D unclear. Trimming left V 3 bases short and J 3 bases short, with 8 bases between. The CDR3 length is 13 residues. Germline CDR1 is MGHRA and CDR2 is YSYEKL. The CDR3 spells CASSHAGHYGYTF. The DNA of the CDR3 is TGCGCCAGCAGCCATGCAGGCCACTATGGCTACACCTTC.

V gene TRBV4-2 combines with J gene TRBJ2-1; 13 bases are shared with TRBD2. The V and J ends lost 3 bases and 8 bases, in that order; junction bases with no gene match: 10. The CDR3 runs to 17 residues. CDR1 LGHNA and CDR2 YNFKEQ come from the germline V gene. The chain's CDR3 is CASSHLGTSGTGDEQFF. CDR3 sequence (DNA): TGTGCCAGCAGCCATTTGGGGACTAGCGGGACGGGCGATGAGCAGTTCTTC.

This clone was observed a handful of times. J is TRBJ2-3 and V is TRBV2, with 11 nucleotides matching TRBD2. Germline V gene sequence: CDR1 SNHLY, CDR2 FYNNEI. The J segment lost 3 bases and the V segment lost 7 bases, leaving 9 bases of the junction unmatched. This CDR3 region has 16 residues. DNA of the CDR3: TGTGCCAGCACCTTATATAGCGGGGGGGCGACAGATACGCAGTATTTT. Encoded protein: CASTLYSGGATDTQYF.

This clone has a handful of counts. The J gene is TRBJ1-5, the V gene TRBV19; D is possibly TRBD1 (6 bases). CDR1 is LNHDA and CDR2 is SQIVND in the germline V gene (reference sequence). V lost 7 bases, J lost 7 bases, and 14 bases lay in between. The CDR3 has 13 amino acids. The CDR3 loop reads CASKDSRNQPQHF. Here the CDR3 DNA reads TGTGCCAGTAAGGACAGCAGGAACCAGCCCCAGCATTTT. The whole variable domain, filled in from reference TRBV19 and TRBJ1-5, reads DGGITQSPKYLFRKEGQNVTLSCEQNLNHDAMYWYRQDPGQGLRLIYYSQIVNDFQKGDIAEGYSVSREKKESFPLTVTSAQKNPTAFYLCASKDSRNQPQHFGDGTRLSIL.

The chain is built from TRBV19 and TRBJ2-5; TRBD2 matches 9 bases. V lost 5 bases and J lost 4; bases outside the gene matches: 5. The CDR3 runs 14 residues. The germline gives CDR1 LNHDA, CDR2 SQIVND (reference sequence). The CDR3 region has the DNA TGTGCCAGTAGTGGCGGCGGGAGGGCAGAGACCCAGTACTTC. It yields the protein CASSGGGRAETQYF.

This clone was picked up one time. The chain employs TRBV19 and TRBJ2-1; 8 bases are a match to TRBD1. Germline V gives CDR1 LNHDA, CDR2 SQIVND (reference sequence). J was trimmed by 5 bases and V by 1 base; bases with no gene match: 1. The CDR3 has 14 amino acids. The CDR3 region has the DNA TGTGCCAGTAGTATAGTGACAGGGGACAATGAGCAGTTCTTC. Protein sequence: CASSIVTGDNEQFF.

V is TRBV19 and J is TRBJ1-1; 7 positions match TRBD1. The junction had 11 bases not matched to a gene; V was cut back by 6 bases and J by 7 bases. There are 14 residues in the CDR3. Per germline, CDR1 LNHDA and CDR2 SQIVND (reference sequence). CDR3 DNA sequence: TGTGCCAGTAGCCGAGACAGGGATCTCGATGAAGCTTTCTTT. It encodes CASSRDRDLDEAFF.

V is TRBV2 and J is TRBJ2-5; unclear D gene. Germline values: CDR1 SNHLY, CDR2 FYNNEI. The CDR3 loop spans 13 amino acids. V was shortened by 4 bases and J by 4 bases, with 10 bases between the two germline ends. The CDR3 bases are TGTGCCAGCAGTGTAGACATCCCAGAGACCCAGTACTTC. Amino acids: CASSVDIPETQYF.

The V and J genes are TRBV28 and TRBJ2-1, with 8 nucleotides matching TRBD2. The junction had 7 bases not matched to a gene; V was cut back by 3 bases and J by 0 bases. Germline V gene lookup returns CDR1 MDHEN and CDR2 SYDVKM. The CDR3 is made up of 17 amino acids. In DNA form, the CDR3 reads TGTGCCAGCAGTTTCCCCGAGCGGGAGTACTCCTACAATGAGCAGTTCTTC. It codes for CASSFPEREYSYNEQFF.

This clone was counted a few times. The V and J genes are TRBV4-2 and TRBJ2-5; 8 bases map to TRBD2. The CDR3 extends over 15 amino acids. Germline CDR1 reads LGHNA; CDR2 reads YNFKEQ. V trimming: 7 bases; J trimming: 4 bases; junction bases outside the gene matches: 11. The CDR3 is CASTVDSGGRETQYF. CDR3 sequence (DNA): TGTGCCAGCACCGTGGACAGCGGGGGTAGAGAGACCCAGTACTTC.

The chain uses TRBV6-5 and TRBJ2-7; TRBD2 might be the D (5 bases). The CDR3 covers 15 residues. The germline V gene encodes CDR1 MNHEY and CDR2 SVGAGI. Trimming took 0 bases from V and 0 from J, leaving 9 bases between them. The CDR3 DNA sequence: TGTGCCAGCAGTTACTCGAGGGATTCCTCCTACGAGCAGTACTTC. This translates into CASSYSRDSSYEQYF.

The chain uses TRBV9 and TRBJ2-1; no reliable D call. Germline V gene lookup returns CDR1 SGDLS and CDR2 YYNGEE. The CDR3 is made up of 15 amino acids. The V gene lost 0 bases and the J gene lost 5 bases, with 12 bases spanning the gap. The CDR3 DNA sequence: TGTGCCAGCAGCGTAGCCTCAGCGCCCCACAATGAGCAGTTCTTC. Translated: CASSVASAPHNEQFF.

In this sample, this clone turned up once. The chain carries TRBV5-4 and TRBJ2-1; 8 nucleotides align to TRBD1. The CDR3 runs to 15 residues. J was trimmed by 5 bases and V by 3 bases; bases with no gene match: 7. Germline assignment: CDR1 SGHNT and CDR2 YYREEE (reference sequence). The CDR3 loop reads CASSSIWTGNNEQFF. The CDR3 DNA follows: TGTGCCAGCAGCTCGATTTGGACAGGGAACAATGAGCAGTTCTTC.

The chain employs TRBV9 and TRBJ2-7; 12 bases match TRBD2. Germline V gene lookup returns CDR1 SGDLS and CDR2 YYNGEE. Germline trimming cut 4 bases from V and 1 base from J; bases unmatched to any gene: 3. The CDR3 contains 15 residues. The CDR3 protein is CASSPGTSGSYEQYF. As DNA, the CDR3 is TGTGCCAGCAGCCCCGGGACTAGCGGGTCCTACGAGCAGTACTTC. Using reference TRBV9 and TRBJ2-7 for the parts outside the CDR3, the full variable domain is DSGVTQTPKHLITATGQRVTLRCSPRSGDLSVYWYQQSLDQGLQFLIQYYNGEERAKGNILERFSAQQFPDLHSELNLSSLELGDSALYFCASSPGTSGSYEQYFGPGTRLTVT.

The chain has TRBV27 and TRBJ2-2; D is unclear. The V gene's germline CDR1 is MNHEY and CDR2 SMNVEV (reference sequence). This CDR3 has 13 amino acids. Trimming removed 0 bases at V and 5 bases at J, with 4 bases between. The CDR3 spells CASSLSQTGELFF. Here the CDR3 DNA reads TGTGCCAGCAGTTTATCTCAGACCGGGGAGCTGTTTTTT.

V usage is TRBV19 and J usage is TRBJ2-7; a weak D match, TRBD1 (5 bases). V shed 8 bases and J shed 3 bases, with 11 bases lying between them. Germline V lookup: CDR1 LNHDA, CDR2 SQIVND (reference sequence). The CDR3 sequence is 12 residues long. This CDR3 is CASGDSNYEQYF. The DNA of the CDR3 is TGTGCCAGTGGTGACAGCAACTACGAGCAGTACTTC.

The chain joins TRBV11-2 to TRBJ2-5; a possible D gene is TRBD1 (6 bases). Germline-derived CDR1 and CDR2 are SGHAT and FQNNGV. V dropped 5 bases and J dropped 4 bases, with 20 bases sitting between them. The CDR3 loop spans 16 amino acids. The DNA of the CDR3 is TGTGCCAGCAGCACCCCCGGGACACTCGATCGAGAGACCCAGTACTTC. Translating it yields CASSTPGTLDRETQYF.